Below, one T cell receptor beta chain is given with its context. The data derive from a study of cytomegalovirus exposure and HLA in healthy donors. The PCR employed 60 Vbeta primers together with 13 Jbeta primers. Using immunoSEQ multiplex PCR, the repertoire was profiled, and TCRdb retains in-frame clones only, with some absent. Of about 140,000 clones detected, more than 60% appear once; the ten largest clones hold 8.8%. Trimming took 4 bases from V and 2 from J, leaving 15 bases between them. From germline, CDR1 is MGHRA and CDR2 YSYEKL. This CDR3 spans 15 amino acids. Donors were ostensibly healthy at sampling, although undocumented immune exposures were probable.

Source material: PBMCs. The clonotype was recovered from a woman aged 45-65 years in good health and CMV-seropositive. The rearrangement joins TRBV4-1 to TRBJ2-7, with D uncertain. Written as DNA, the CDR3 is TGCGCCAGCAGCCCGCGAACAACTGGGCCCTACGAGCAGTACTTC. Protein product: CASSPRTTGPYEQYF.